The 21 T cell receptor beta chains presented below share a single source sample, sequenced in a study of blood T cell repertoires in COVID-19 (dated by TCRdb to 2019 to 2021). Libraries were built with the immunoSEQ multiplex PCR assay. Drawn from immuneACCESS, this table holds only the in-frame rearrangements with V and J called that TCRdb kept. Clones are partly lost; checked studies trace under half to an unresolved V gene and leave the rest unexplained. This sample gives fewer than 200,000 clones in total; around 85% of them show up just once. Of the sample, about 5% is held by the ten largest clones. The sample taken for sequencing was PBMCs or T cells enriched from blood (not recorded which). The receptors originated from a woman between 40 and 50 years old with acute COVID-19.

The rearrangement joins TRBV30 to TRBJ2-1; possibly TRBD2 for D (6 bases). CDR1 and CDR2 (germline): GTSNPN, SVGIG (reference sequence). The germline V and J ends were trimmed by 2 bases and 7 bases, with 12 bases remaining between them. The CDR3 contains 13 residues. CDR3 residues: CAWSFLAANEQFF. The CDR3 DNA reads TGTGCCTGGAGTTTTTTAGCGGCAAATGAGCAGTTCTTC. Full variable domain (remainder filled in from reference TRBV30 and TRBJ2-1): SQTIHQWPATLVQPVGSPLSLECTVEGTSNPNLYWYRQAAGRGLQLLFYSVGIGQISSEVPQNLSASRPQDRQFILSSKKLLLSDSGFYLCAWSFLAANEQFFGPGTRLTVL.

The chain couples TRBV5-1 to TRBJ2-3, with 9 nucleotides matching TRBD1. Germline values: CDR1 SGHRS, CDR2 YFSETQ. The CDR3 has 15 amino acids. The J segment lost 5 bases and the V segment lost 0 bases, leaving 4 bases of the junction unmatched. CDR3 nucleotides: TGCGCCAGCAGCTTGGCCGGACAGGGGCTAGATACGCAGTATTTT. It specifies CASSLAGQGLDTQYF.

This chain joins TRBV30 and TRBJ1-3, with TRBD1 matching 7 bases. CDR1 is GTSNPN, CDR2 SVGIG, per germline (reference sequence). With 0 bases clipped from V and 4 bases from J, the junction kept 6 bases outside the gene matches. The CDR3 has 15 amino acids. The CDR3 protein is CAWSVGQSGGNTIYF. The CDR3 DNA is TGTGCCTGGAGTGTGGGACAGTCGGGGGGAAACACCATATATTTT.

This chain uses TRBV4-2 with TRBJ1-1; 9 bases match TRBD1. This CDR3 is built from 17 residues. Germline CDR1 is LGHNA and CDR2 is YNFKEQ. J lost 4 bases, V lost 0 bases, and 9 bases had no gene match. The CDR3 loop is CASSQELFDRGSTEAFF. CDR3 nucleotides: TGTGCCAGCAGCCAAGAACTATTCGACAGGGGGAGCACTGAAGCTTTCTTT.

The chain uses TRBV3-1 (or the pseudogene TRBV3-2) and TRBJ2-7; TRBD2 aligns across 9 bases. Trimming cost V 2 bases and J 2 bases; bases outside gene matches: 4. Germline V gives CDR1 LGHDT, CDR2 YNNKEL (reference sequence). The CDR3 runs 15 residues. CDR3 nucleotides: TGTGCCAGCAGCCAAAAGGCGGGGGGGACCTACGAGCAGTACTTC. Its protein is CASSQKAGGTYEQYF.

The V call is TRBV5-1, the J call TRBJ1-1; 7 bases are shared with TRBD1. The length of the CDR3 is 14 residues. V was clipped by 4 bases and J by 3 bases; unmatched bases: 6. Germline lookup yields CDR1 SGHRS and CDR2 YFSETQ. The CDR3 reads CASSRDSWYTEAFF. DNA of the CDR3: TGCGCCAGCAGCCGGGACAGTTGGTACACTGAAGCTTTCTTT.

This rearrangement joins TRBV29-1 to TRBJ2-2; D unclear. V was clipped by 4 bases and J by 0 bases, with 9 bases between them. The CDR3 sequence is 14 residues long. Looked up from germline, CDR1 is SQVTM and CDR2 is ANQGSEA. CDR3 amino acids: CSVAPAANTGELFF. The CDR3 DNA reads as TGCAGCGTTGCACCGGCGGCGAACACCGGGGAGCTGTTTTTT.

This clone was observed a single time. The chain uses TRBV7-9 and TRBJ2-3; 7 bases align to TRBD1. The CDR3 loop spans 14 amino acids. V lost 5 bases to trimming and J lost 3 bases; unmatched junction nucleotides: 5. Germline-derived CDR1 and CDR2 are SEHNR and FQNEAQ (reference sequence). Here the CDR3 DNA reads TGTGCCAGCAGCACCAACAGGGGTACAGATACGCAGTATTTT. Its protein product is CASSTNRGTDTQYF. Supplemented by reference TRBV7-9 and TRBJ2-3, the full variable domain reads DTGVSQNPRHKITKRGQNVTFRCDPISEHNRLYWYRQTLGQGPEFLTYFQNEAQLEKSRLLSDRFSAERPKGSFSTLEIQRTEQGDSAMYLCASSTNRGTDTQYFGPGTRLTVL.

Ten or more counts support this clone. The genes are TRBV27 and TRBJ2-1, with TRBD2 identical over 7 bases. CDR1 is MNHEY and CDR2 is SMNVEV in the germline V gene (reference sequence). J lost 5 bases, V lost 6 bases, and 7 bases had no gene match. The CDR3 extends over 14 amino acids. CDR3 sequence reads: CASSLGLADNEQFF. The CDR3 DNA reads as TGTGCCAGCAGCCTGGGCCTAGCGGACAATGAGCAGTTCTTC.

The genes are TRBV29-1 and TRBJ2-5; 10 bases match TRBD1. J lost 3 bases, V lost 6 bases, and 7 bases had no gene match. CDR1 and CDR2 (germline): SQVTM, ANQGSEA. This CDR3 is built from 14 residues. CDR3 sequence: CSVDTGTGEETQYF. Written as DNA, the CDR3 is TGCAGCGTGGACACCGGGACAGGGGAAGAGACCCAGTACTTC.

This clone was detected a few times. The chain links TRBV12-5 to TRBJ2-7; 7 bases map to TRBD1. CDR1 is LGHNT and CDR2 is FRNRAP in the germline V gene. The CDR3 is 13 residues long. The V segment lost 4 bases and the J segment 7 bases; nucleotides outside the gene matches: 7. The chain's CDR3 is CASGSTDREEQYF. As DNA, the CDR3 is TGTGCTAGTGGTTCCACCGACAGGGAGGAGCAGTACTTC.

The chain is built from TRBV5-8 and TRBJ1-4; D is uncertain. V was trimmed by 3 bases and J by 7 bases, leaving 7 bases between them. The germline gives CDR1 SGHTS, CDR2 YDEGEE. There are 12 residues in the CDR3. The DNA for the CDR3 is TGTGCCAGCAGCTATCAGGCTGAAAAACTGTTTTTT. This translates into CASSYQAEKLFF.

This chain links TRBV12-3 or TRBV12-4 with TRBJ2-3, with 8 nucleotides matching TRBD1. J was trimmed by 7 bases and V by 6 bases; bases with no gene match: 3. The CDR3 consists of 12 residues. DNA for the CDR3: TGTGCCAGCAGCCGACAGGGGAATACGCAGTATTTT. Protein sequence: CASSRQGNTQYF.

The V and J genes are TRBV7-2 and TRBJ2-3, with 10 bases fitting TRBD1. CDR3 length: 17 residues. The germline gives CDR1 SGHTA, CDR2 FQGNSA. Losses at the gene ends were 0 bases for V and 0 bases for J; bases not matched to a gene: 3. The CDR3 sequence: CASSLAGTGASTDTQYF. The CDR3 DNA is TGTGCCAGCAGCTTAGCCGGGACAGGGGCTAGCACAGATACGCAGTATTTT.

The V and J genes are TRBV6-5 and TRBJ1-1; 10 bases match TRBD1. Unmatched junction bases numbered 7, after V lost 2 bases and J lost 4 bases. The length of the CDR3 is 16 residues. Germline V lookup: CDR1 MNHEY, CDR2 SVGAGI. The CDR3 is CASSYGGTGESTEAFF. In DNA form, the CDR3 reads TGTGCCAGCAGTTACGGAGGGACAGGGGAATCCACTGAAGCTTTCTTT.

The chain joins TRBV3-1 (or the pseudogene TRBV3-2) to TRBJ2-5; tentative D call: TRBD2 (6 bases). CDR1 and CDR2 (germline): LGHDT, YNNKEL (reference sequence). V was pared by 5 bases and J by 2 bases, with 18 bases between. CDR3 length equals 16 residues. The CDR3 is CASSYSLALVQETQYF. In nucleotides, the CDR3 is TGTGCCAGCAGCTACTCGCTAGCGTTGGTGCAAGAGACCCAGTACTTC.

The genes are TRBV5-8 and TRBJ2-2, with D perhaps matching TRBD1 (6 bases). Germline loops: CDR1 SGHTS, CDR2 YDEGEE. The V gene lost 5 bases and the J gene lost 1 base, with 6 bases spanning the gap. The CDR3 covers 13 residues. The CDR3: CASRQGNTGELFF. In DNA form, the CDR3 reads TGTGCCAGCAGACAGGGGAACACCGGGGAGCTGTTTTTT.

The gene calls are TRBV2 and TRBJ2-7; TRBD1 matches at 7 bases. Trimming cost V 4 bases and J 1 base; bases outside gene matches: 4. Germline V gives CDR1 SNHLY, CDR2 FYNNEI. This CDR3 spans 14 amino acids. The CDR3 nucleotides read TGTGCCAGCAGTGGGCCGGGACAGTCCTACGAGCAGTACTTC. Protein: CASSGPGQSYEQYF. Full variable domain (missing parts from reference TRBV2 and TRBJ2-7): EPEVTQTPSHQVTQMGQEVILRCVPISNHLYFYWYRQILGQKVEFLVSFYNNEISEKSEIFDDQFSVERPDGSNFTLKIRSTKLEDSAMYFCASSGPGQSYEQYFGPGTRLTVT.

The CDR3, as DNA: TGTGCCAGCAGCCCGGGAACCGGGGAGCTGTTTTTT. Residues: CASSPGTGELFF. The gene calls are TRBV11-3 and TRBJ2-2; a possible D gene is TRBD2 (5 bases). The CDR3 has 12 residues. CDR1 SGHNT and CDR2 YENEEA come from the germline V gene. V lost 5 bases to trimming and J lost 5 bases, with 6 bases between them.

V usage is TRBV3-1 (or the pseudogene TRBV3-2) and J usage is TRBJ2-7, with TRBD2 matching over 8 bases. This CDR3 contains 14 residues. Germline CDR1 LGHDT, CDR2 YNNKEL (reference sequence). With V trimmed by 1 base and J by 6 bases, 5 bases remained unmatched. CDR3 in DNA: TGTGCCAGCAGCCAAGGTACGACTAGCGCCGAGCAGTACTTC. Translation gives CASSQGTTSAEQYF.

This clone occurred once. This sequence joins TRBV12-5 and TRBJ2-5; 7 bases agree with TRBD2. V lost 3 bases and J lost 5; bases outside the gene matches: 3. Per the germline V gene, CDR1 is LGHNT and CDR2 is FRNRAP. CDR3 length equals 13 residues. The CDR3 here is CASGLSGMETQYF. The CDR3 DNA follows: TGTGCTAGTGGTTTAAGCGGGATGGAGACCCAGTACTTC.